This record covers a single TCR beta chain. Deletions cut 1 base from V and 4 bases from J, with 16 bases between. In germline, CDR1 is ENHRY, CDR2 SYGVKD. The CDR3 loop spans 16 amino acids. These data belong to a study of blood T cell repertoires in COVID-19. The protocol was immunoSEQ multiplex PCR, while the TCRdb copy is restricted to in-frame clones and leaves out a portion. The table lists about 70,000 clones, roughly 86% of them singletons, with 12% in the top ten. The sample consisted of peripheral blood. This receptor was identified in a human donor in a cohort sampled during active COVID-19. This chain joins TRBV10-3 and TRBJ1-2; unclear D gene. The DNA for the CDR3 is TGTGCCATCAGTGAGTTGCTGAGAGCTAGCCTCTATGGCTACACCTTC. Amino acids: CAISELLRASLYGYTF.